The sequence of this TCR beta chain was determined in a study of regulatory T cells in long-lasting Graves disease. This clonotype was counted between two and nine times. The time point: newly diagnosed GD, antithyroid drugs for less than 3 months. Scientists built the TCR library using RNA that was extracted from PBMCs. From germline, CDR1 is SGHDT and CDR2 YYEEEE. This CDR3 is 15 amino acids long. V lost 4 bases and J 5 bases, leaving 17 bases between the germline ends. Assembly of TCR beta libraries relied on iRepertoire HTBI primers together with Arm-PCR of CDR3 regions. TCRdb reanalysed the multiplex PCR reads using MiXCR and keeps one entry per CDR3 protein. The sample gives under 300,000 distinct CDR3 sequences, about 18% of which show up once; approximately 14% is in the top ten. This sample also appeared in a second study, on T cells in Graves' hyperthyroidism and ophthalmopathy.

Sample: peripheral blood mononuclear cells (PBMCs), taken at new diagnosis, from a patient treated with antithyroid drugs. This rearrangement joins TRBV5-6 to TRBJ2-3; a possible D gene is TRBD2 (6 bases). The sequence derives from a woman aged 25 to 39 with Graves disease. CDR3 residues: CASSLGGVGGDTQYF. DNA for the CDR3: TGTGCCAGCAGCCTGGGCGGGGTCGGCGGAGATACGCAGTATTTT.